A single sample gave rise to the 4 T cell receptor beta chains below, sequenced in a study of CD8+ T cells in alopecia areata. Sequencing used cDNA as its template, made by extracting RNA and reverse transcribing it. The method was immunoSEQ multiplex PCR; TCRdb's version includes in-frame clones alone and lacks a portion of them. The sample holds some 190,000 clones, about 47% seen once. Described treatment: oral pan-JAK inhibitor, 5-10 mg twice daily. The sample here was CD8+ T cells sorted from blood, taken around week 54, from a patient treated with tofacitinib. These receptors originate from a human donor with alopecia areata.

This clone was picked up a small number of times. The CDR3 coding sequence is TGTGCCAGCAGCCCCTGGACAGGAGAGACCCAGTACTTC. Protein: CASSPWTGETQYF. This chain uses TRBV11-1 with TRBJ2-5; 7 bases are a match to TRBD1. This CDR3 comprises 13 residues. Losses at the gene ends were 5 bases for V and 4 bases for J; bases not matched to a gene: 4. CDR1 and CDR2 (germline): SGHAT, FQDESV (reference sequence). Full variable domain (missing parts from reference TRBV11-1 and TRBJ2-5): EAEVAQSPRYKITEKSQAVAFWCDPISGHATLYWYRQILGQGPELLVQFQDESVVDDSQLPKDRFSAERLKGVDSTLKIQPAELGDSAMYLCASSPWTGETQYFGPGTRLLVL.

The rearrangement joins TRBV7-9 to TRBJ1-4; D is undetermined. The ends were cut back, 5 bases at V and 8 bases at J, with 6 bases in the middle. Looked up from germline, CDR1 is SEHNR and CDR2 is FQNEAQ (reference sequence). The CDR3 runs 11 residues. CDR3 protein: CASSPVEKLFF. The CDR3 DNA reads as TGTGCCAGCAGCCCTGTGGAAAAACTGTTTTTT.

Only one count was recorded for this clone. The chain carries TRBV5-1 and TRBJ1-1, with D unresolved. V was pared by 1 base and J by 7 bases, with 8 bases between. Germline V lookup: CDR1 SGHRS, CDR2 YFSETQ. This CDR3 comprises 12 residues. The CDR3 protein is CASSLSGGEAFF. The CDR3 bases are TGCGCCAGCAGCTTGTCCGGAGGTGAAGCTTTCTTT.

The V call is TRBV27, the J call TRBJ2-7; weak D call: TRBD1 (5 bases). Germline V gives CDR1 MNHEY, CDR2 SMNVEV (reference sequence). Trimming cost V 6 bases and J 7 bases, with 22 bases left between them. The CDR3 covers 15 residues. The CDR3 reads CASSPGAGPPREQYF. CDR3 DNA sequence: TGTGCCAGCAGCCCCGGTGCAGGGCCTCCTCGGGAGCAGTACTTC.